The T cell receptor beta chain described here comes from a study of T cells after yellow fever vaccination. At the level of the study: Where fractions had low cell numbers, libraries were prepared from them with the SMART-Seq v4 Ultra Low Input RNA kit.

The germline V gene encodes CDR1 SEHNR and CDR2 FQNEAQ (reference sequence). The V end lost 4 bases, the J end lost 9 bases, and 8 bases lay between the germline ends. The CDR3 loop spans 11 amino acids. For this clonotype: Its antigen is not identified.

TCRdb independently ran MiXCR on the 5' RACE reads; one entry per CDR3 protein. Found here are roughly 170,000 distinct CDR3 sequences, roughly a tenth of them singletons; the top ten hold around 33%. Study-level points and caveats: Among primary-vaccination clones, most reappeared after the booster, at 95% to 96% for CD4 and 85% to 90% for CD8. There was a possibility that FACS-sorted repertoires contained abundant clonotypes contaminating from the bulk population. A minor fraction of clonotypes spanned both CD4 and CD8 compartments.

The source of this sequence is a man aged 18-30 years who received the YFV17D yellow fever vaccine. This chain joins TRBV7-9 and TRBJ2-3; D not certain. The material sequenced was CD8+ T cells sorted from PBMCs, taken 45 days after the yellow fever booster vaccination. In DNA, the CDR3 is TGTGCCAGCAGCTCGGATTCCACGCAGTATTTT. It encodes CASSSDSTQYF.